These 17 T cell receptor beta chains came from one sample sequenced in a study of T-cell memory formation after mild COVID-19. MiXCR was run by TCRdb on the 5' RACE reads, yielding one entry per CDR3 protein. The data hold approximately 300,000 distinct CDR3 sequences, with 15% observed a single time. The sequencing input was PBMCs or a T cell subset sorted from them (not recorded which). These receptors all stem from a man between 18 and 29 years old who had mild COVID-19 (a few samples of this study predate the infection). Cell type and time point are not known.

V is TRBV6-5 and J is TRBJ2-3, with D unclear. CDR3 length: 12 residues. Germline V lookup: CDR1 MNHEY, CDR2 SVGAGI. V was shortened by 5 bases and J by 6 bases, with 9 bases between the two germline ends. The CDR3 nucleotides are TGTGCCAGCAGTCGGACCAAGGATACGCAGTATTTT. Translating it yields CASSRTKDTQYF.

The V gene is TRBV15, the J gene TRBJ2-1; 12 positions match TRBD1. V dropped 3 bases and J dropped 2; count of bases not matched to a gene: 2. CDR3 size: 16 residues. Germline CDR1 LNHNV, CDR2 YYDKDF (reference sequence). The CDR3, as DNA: TGTGCCACCAGCAGGGGACAGGGGGCGGCCTACAATGAGCAGTTCTTC. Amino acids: CATSRGQGAAYNEQFF. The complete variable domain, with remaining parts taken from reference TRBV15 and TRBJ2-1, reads DAMVIQNPRYQVTQFGKPVTLSCSQTLNHNVMYWYQQKSSQAPKLLFHYYDKDFNNEADTPDNFQSRRPNTSFCFLDIRSPGLGDTAMYLCATSRGQGAAYNEQFFGPGTRLTVL.

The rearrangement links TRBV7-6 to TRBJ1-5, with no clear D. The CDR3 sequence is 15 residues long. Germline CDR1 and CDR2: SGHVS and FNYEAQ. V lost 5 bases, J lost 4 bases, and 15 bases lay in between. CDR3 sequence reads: CASSESLSRNQPQHF. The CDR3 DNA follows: TGTGCCAGCAGCGAATCCCTCAGTCGGAATCAGCCCCAGCATTTT.

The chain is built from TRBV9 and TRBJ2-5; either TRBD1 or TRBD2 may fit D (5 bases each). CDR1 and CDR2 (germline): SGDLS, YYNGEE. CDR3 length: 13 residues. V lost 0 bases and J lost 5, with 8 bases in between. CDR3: CASSVEGRETQYF. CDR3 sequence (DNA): TGTGCCAGCAGCGTAGAGGGACGCGAGACCCAGTACTTC.

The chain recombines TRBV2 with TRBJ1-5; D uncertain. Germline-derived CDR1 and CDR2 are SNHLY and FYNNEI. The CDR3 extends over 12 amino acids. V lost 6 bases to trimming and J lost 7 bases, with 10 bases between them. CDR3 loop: CASRGWQQPQHF. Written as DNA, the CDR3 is TGTGCCAGCAGGGGATGGCAGCAGCCCCAGCATTTT.

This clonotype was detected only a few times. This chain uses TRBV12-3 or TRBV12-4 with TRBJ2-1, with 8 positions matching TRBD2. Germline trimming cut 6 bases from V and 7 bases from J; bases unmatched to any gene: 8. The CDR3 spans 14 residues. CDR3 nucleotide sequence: TGTGCCAGCAGCCTGCCAGGACTAGCAAATGAGCAGTTCTTC. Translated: CASSLPGLANEQFF.

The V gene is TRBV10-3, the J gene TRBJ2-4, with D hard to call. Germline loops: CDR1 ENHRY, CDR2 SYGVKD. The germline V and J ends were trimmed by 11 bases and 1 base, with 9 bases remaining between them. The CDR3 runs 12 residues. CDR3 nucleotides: TGTGCCGTGAAGAGTGCCAAAAACATTCAGTACTTC. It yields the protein CAVKSAKNIQYF.

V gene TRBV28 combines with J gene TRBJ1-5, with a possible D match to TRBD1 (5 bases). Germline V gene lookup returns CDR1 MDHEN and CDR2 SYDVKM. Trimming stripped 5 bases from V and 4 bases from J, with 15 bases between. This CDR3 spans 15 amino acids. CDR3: CASSPTVGPNQPQHF. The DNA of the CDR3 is TGTGCCAGCAGTCCTACGGTGGGGCCAAATCAGCCCCAGCATTTT.

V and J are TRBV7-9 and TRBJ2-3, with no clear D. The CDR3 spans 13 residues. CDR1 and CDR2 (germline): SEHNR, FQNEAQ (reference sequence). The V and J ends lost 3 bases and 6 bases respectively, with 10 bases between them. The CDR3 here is CASSFGPGDTQYF. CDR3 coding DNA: TGTGCCAGCAGCTTCGGCCCTGGGGATACGCAGTATTTT.

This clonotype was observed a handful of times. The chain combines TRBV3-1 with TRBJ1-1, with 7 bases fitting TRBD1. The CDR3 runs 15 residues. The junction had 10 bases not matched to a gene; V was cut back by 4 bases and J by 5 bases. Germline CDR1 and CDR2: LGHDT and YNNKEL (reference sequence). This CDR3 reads CASSLTTGSDTEAFF. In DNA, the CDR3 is TGTGCCAGCAGCCTCACGACAGGGTCGGATACTGAAGCTTTCTTT.

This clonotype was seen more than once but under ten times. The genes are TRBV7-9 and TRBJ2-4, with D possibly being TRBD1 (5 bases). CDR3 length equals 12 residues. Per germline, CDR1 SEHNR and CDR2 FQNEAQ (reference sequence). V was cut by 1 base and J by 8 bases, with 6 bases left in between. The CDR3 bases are TGTGCCAGCAGCTTAGACAGGCACATTCAGTACTTC. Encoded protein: CASSLDRHIQYF.

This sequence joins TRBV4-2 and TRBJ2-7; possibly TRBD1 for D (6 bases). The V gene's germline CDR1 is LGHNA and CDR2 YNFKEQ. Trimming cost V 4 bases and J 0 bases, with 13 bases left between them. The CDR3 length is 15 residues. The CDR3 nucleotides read TGTGCCAGCAGCCTCTCGACGGACAGCTCCTACGAGCAGTACTTC. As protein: CASSLSTDSSYEQYF.

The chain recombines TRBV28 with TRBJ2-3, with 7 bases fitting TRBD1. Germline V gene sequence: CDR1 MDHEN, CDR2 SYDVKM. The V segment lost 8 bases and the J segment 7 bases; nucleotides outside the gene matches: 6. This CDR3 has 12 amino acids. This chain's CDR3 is CASGQAPNTQYF. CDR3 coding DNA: TGTGCCAGCGGACAGGCCCCGAATACGCAGTATTTT.

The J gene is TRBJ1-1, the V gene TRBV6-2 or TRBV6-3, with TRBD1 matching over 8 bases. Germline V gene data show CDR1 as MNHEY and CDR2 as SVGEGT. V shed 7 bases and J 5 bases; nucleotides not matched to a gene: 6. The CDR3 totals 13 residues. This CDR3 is CASIWTGSTEAFF. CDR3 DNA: TGTGCCAGCATATGGACAGGGTCTACTGAAGCTTTCTTT.

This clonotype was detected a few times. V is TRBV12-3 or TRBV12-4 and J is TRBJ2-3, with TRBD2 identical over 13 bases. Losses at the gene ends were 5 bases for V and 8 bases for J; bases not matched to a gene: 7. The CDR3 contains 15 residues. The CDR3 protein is CASSPTSGGAVTQYF. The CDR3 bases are TGTGCCAGCAGTCCCACTAGCGGGGGGGCAGTTACGCAGTATTTT.

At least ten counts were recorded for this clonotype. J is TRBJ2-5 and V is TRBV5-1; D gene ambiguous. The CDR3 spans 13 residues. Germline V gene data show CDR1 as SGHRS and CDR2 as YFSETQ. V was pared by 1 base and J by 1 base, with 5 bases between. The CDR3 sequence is CASSLISQETQYF. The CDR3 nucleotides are TGCGCCAGCAGCTTGATCTCCCAAGAGACCCAGTACTTC. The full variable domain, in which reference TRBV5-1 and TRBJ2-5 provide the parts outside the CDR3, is KAGVTQTPRYLIKTRGQQVTLSCSPISGHRSVSWYQQTPGQGLQFLFEYFSETQRNKGNFPGRFSGRQFSNSRSEMNVSTLELGDSALYLCASSLISQETQYFGPGTRLLVL.

The CDR3 DNA is TGTGCCAGCAGTTTCCAGGGAGCACGTAATTCACCCCTCCACTTT. Translating it yields CASSFQGARNSPLHF. This chain connects TRBV28 to TRBJ1-6; tentative D call: TRBD1 (5 bases). Trimming shortened V by 3 bases and J by 6 bases, and 12 bases separated the two germline ends. The CDR3 is 15 amino acids. Per germline, CDR1 MDHEN and CDR2 SYDVKM.